The clone carrying this TCR beta chain was found a few times. CDR3 length: 13 residues. V lost 2 bases and J 6 bases, leaving 8 bases between the germline ends. Germline assignment: CDR1 SNHLY and CDR2 FYNNEI. In the original workflow: Estimation of nucleated cell counts relied on the amplification of reference gene primers. TCRdb's copy holds only in-frame clones and misses some; the assay was immunoSEQ multiplex PCR. That table is the source of V, J and clone size, and D and trimming were worked out from the DNA. The profile shows more than 200,000 clones, approximately 86% of them singletons. These data belong to a study of blood T cell repertoires in COVID-19. In the study overall: The cDNA or gDNA used as material had been derived from T cells, B-cell-depleted T cells, or PBMCs.

The chain links TRBV2 to TRBJ1-5, with D perhaps TRBD1 (5 bases). The sample comprised peripheral blood. The receptor comes from a man aged 25 to 45 with active or convalescent COVID-19. In nucleotides, the CDR3 is TGTGCCAGCAGTGAAAGGGGTAGTCAGCCCCAGCATTTT. It is translated as CASSERGSQPQHF.